What follows are 21 T cell receptor beta chains derived from one specimen sequenced in a study of blood T cell repertoires in COVID-19. Produced via immunoSEQ multiplex PCR; TCRdb's table is partial and in-frame only. The table has about 24,000 clones, approximately 86% seen once. The sequencing sample was made of peripheral blood. The receptors were gathered from a man between 50 and 59 years old with active COVID-19.

The V gene is TRBV5-4, the J gene TRBJ2-6, with TRBD2 matching over 10 bases. Per germline, CDR1 SGHNT and CDR2 YYREEE (reference sequence). J lost 3 bases, V lost 0 bases, and 12 bases had no gene match. CDR3 length: 20 amino acids. CDR3 residues: CASSLAGLAGALGGANVLTF. In DNA, the CDR3 is TGTGCCAGCAGCTTGGCGGGCCTAGCGGGGGCTTTGGGTGGGGCCAACGTCCTGACTTTC.

This rearrangement joins TRBV6-6 to TRBJ2-7; D gene ambiguous. V lost 2 bases to trimming and J lost 6 bases, with 14 bases between them. The CDR3 covers 14 residues. CDR1 is MNHNY, CDR2 SVGAGI, per germline (reference sequence). This CDR3 is CASSYAWSQTEQYF. For the CDR3, the DNA is TGTGCCAGCAGTTACGCCTGGAGCCAGACCGAGCAGTACTTC.

The V call is TRBV5-4, the J call TRBJ2-1, with a weak D call TRBD2 (6 bases). The germline V and J ends were trimmed by 3 bases and 1 base, with 11 bases remaining between them. The CDR3 loop spans 15 amino acids. The germline V gene has CDR1 SGHNT and CDR2 YYREEE (reference sequence). The CDR3 reads CASSYGGASYNEQFF. In DNA, the CDR3 is TGTGCCAGCAGCTACGGAGGGGCATCCTACAATGAGCAGTTCTTC.

The table lists this clone with a few counts. This sequence joins TRBV7-2 and TRBJ2-2; maybe TRBD2 (5 bases). Trimming cost V 4 bases and J 0 bases, with 9 bases left between them. From germline, CDR1 is SGHTA and CDR2 FQGNSA. The CDR3 extends over 15 amino acids. Here the CDR3 reads CASSSQLANTGELFF. The CDR3 nucleotides read TGTGCCAGCAGCTCCCAACTAGCGAACACCGGGGAGCTGTTTTTT.

V is TRBV20-1 and J is TRBJ2-3; maybe TRBD1 (6 bases). From germline, CDR1 is DFQATT and CDR2 SNEGSKA (reference sequence). The CDR3 length is 11 residues. Trimming cost V 7 bases and J 7 bases, with 12 bases left between them. CDR3 sequence: CSGGGDNTQYF. For the CDR3, the DNA is TGCAGTGGGGGTGGGGACAATACGCAGTATTTT.

The chain couples TRBV7-2 to TRBJ2-5; D remains ambiguous. This CDR3 has 12 amino acids. Trimming took 5 bases from V and 5 from J, leaving 9 bases between them. The V gene's germline CDR1 is SGHTA and CDR2 FQGNSA. CDR3 DNA: TGTGCCAGCAGCCTAGTCGGGGAGACCCAGTACTTC. Protein sequence: CASSLVGETQYF.

The chain joins TRBV28 to TRBJ1-1, with TRBD1 matching over 8 bases. Germline CDR1 MDHEN, CDR2 SYDVKM. The CDR3 loop spans 15 amino acids. The J segment lost 3 bases and the V segment lost 6 bases, leaving 9 bases of the junction unmatched. CDR3 sequence (DNA): TGTGCCAGCAGCCTAACCGCAGGGGGCTACACTGAAGCTTTCTTT. Its protein product is CASSLTAGGYTEAFF.

V usage is TRBV4-1 and J usage is TRBJ2-1; D is possibly TRBD2 (5 bases). The germline CDR1 and CDR2 sequences are MGHRA and YSYEKL. Trimming shortened V by 1 base and J by 4 bases, and 5 bases separated the two germline ends. CDR3 size: 13 residues. The CDR3 sequence is CASSQGGYNEQFF. CDR3 coding DNA: TGCGCCAGCAGCCAAGGAGGGTACAATGAGCAGTTCTTC.

This chain links TRBV4-1 with TRBJ2-7; D not certain. Trimming took off 0 bases at V and 3 bases at J, with 9 bases between the two ends. The CDR3 length is 14 residues. Germline V CDR1 and CDR2: MGHRA, YSYEKL. The CDR3 is CASSQEETVYEQYF. Here the CDR3 DNA reads TGCGCCAGCAGCCAAGAGGAGACGGTCTACGAGCAGTACTTC.

The chain has TRBV6-1 and TRBJ2-4, with 7 bases that match TRBD1. Germline CDR1 is MNHNS and CDR2 is SASEGT. The CDR3 has 15 amino acids. Trimming cost V 3 bases and J 4 bases; bases outside gene matches: 6. The CDR3 region has the DNA TGTGCCAGCAGTGAGTTGGAGGACAGGAAAAACATTCAGTACTTC. This gives the protein CASSELEDRKNIQYF.

This clone was observed once. The rearrangement uses TRBV7-9 and TRBJ2-1; possibly TRBD2 for D (5 bases). V lost 5 bases and J 3 bases, leaving 23 bases between the germline ends. Germline loops: CDR1 SEHNR, CDR2 FQNEAQ (reference sequence). The length of the CDR3 is 18 residues. The chain's CDR3 is CASSPDAPGSGGYNEQFF. CDR3 in DNA: TGTGCCAGCAGCCCGGACGCCCCGGGCAGCGGAGGCTACAATGAGCAGTTCTTC.

The chain links TRBV2 to TRBJ1-5; 10 nucleotides agree with TRBD1. V lost 7 bases to trimming and J lost 0 bases; unmatched junction nucleotides: 9. This CDR3 contains 17 residues. CDR1 is SNHLY, CDR2 FYNNEI, per germline. Here the CDR3 reads CASNRDRGPYSNQPQHF. CDR3 bases: TGTGCCAGCAACCGGGACAGGGGACCTTATAGCAATCAGCCCCAGCATTTT.

This chain links TRBV5-1 with TRBJ2-5, with a possible D match to TRBD1 (6 bases). V was cut by 5 bases and J by 2 bases, with 10 bases left in between. The CDR3 has 13 amino acids. Germline V gives CDR1 SGHRS, CDR2 YFSETQ. CDR3 DNA sequence: TGCGCCAGCAGGGGAAGGGGGCAAGAGACCCAGTACTTC. As protein: CASRGRGQETQYF.

This sequence joins TRBV4-1 and TRBJ2-7; the match to TRBD2 covers 9 bases. Germline CDR1 is MGHRA and CDR2 is YSYEKL. Unmatched junction bases numbered 7, after V lost 1 base and J lost 0 bases. The CDR3 loop spans 17 amino acids. CDR3 sequence (DNA): TGCGCCAGCAGCCAAGGGTTGCTAGCGGGGAACTCCTACGAGCAGTACTTC. Translating gives CASSQGLLAGNSYEQYF.

The rearrangement joins TRBV4-3 to TRBJ2-1; 8 bases line up with TRBD1. The germline gives CDR1 LGHNA, CDR2 YSLEER. The CDR3 totals 17 residues. With V trimmed by 0 bases and J by 3 bases, 7 bases remained unmatched. The DNA for the CDR3 is TGCGCCAGCAGCCAAGAATTGCCAGGACAGGGCTACAATGAGCAGTTCTTC. Translating gives CASSQELPGQGYNEQFF.

The chain uses TRBV4-2 and TRBJ1-3, with TRBD1 matching 7 bases. Germline loops: CDR1 LGHNA, CDR2 YNFKEQ. The J segment lost 3 bases and the V segment lost 1 base, leaving 0 bases of the junction unmatched. CDR3 length equals 14 residues. Here the CDR3 DNA reads TGTGCCAGCAGCCAAGCAGGGGGTGGAAACACCATATATTTT. This encodes CASSQAGGGNTIYF.

V is TRBV7-9 and J is TRBJ2-1; the match to TRBD1 covers 9 bases. V lost 0 bases to trimming and J lost 7 bases; unmatched junction nucleotides: 7. The germline CDR1 and CDR2 sequences are SEHNR and FQNEAQ (reference sequence). The length of the CDR3 is 16 residues. The CDR3 reads CASSLARGTGINEQFF. DNA for the CDR3: TGTGCCAGCAGCTTAGCAAGAGGGACAGGGATAAATGAGCAGTTCTTC.

The V call is TRBV15, the J call TRBJ2-1; perhaps TRBD1 as D (5 bases). Trimming cost V 1 base and J 8 bases, with 12 bases left between them. The CDR3 covers 14 residues. The germline V gene has CDR1 LNHNV and CDR2 YYDKDF (reference sequence). CDR3: CATSRVGQGYEQFF. CDR3 nucleotide sequence: TGTGCCACCAGCAGAGTAGGTCAGGGATATGAGCAGTTCTTC.

The chain couples TRBV7-9 to TRBJ2-1, with D tentatively TRBD1 (5 bases). Between the trimmed V and J ends, which lost 1 base and 6 bases, there was a span of 7 bases. Per the germline V gene, CDR1 is SEHNR and CDR2 is FQNEAQ (reference sequence). The CDR3 is made up of 13 amino acids. The chain's CDR3 is CASSLVRGNEQFF. DNA of the CDR3: TGTGCCAGCAGCTTAGTTAGGGGCAATGAGCAGTTCTTC.

The V call is TRBV24-1, the J call TRBJ1-1, with D unclear. V was clipped by 4 bases and J by 7 bases, with 12 bases between them. Germline V gives CDR1 KGHDR, CDR2 SFDVKD. The CDR3 is made up of 13 amino acids. CDR3 loop: CATSEPKGGEAFF. The CDR3 bases are TGTGCCACCAGTGAGCCGAAAGGAGGTGAAGCTTTCTTT.

The chain couples TRBV6-4 to TRBJ2-3; TRBD2 agrees at 10 bases. Germline assignment: CDR1 MRHNA and CDR2 SNTAGT. The CDR3 spans 15 residues. V lost 4 bases to trimming and J lost 4 bases; unmatched junction nucleotides: 5. DNA of the CDR3: TGTGCCAGCAGTGTGCTAGCGGGAGTCCCAGATACGCAGTATTTT. Translation: CASSVLAGVPDTQYF.